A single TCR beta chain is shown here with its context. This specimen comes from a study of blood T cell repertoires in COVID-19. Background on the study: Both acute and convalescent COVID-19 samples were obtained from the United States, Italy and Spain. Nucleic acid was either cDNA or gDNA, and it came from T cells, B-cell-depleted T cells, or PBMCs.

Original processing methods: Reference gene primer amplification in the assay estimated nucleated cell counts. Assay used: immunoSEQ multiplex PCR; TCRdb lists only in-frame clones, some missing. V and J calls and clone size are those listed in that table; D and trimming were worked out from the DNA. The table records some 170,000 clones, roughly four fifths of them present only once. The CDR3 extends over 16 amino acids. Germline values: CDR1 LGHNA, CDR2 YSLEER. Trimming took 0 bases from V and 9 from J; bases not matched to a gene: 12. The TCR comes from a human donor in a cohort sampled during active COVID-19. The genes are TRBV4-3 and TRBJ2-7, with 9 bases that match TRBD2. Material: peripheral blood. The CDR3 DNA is TGCGCCAGCAGCCAAGATAAAACTAGCGGGCCCTATGTGCAGTACTTC. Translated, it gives CASSQDKTSGPYVQYF.